The 10 T cell receptor beta chains presented below share a single source sample, sequenced in a study of T cell responses to AZD1222 COVID-19 vaccine. The assay was immunoSEQ multiplex PCR, and TCRdb's table has in-frame clones only and misses some. Of about 130,000 clones in the sample, 86% were seen once. Sequences were derived from peripheral blood, sampled on day 0 of AZD1222 vaccination. Receptor source: an adult in good health.

The rearrangement joins TRBV10-3 to TRBJ2-1; 11 nucleotides agree with TRBD2. The CDR3 has 16 amino acids. Looked up from germline, CDR1 is ENHRY and CDR2 is SYGVKD. V lost 5 bases to trimming and J lost 5 bases; unmatched junction nucleotides: 8. The CDR3 DNA is TGTGCCATCAGTCCTTCCCGACTAGCGGGAAACAATGAGCAGTTCTTC. Amino acids: CAISPSRLAGNNEQFF.

As DNA, the CDR3 is TGTGCCAGCAGCTTAGTTGGGCAGGTTTATTCACCCCTCCACTTT. Translated, it gives CASSLVGQVYSPLHF. V gene TRBV7-9 combines with J gene TRBJ1-6; no clear D gene. The germline V gene encodes CDR1 SEHNR and CDR2 FQNEAQ (reference sequence). Trimming took 1 base from V and 8 from J, leaving 12 bases between them. This CDR3 spans 15 amino acids.

This chain uses TRBV6-5 with TRBJ2-1; TRBD2 matches 8 bases. The CDR3 sequence is 15 residues long. V trimming: 4 bases; J trimming: 0 bases; junction bases outside the gene matches: 2. The V gene's germline CDR1 is MNHEY and CDR2 SVGAGI. The CDR3 sequence is CASSLSGSSYNEQFF. As DNA, the CDR3 is TGTGCCAGCAGTTTGAGCGGGAGCTCCTACAATGAGCAGTTCTTC.

The table lists this clone with a count of one. The chain employs TRBV5-4 and TRBJ1-3; TRBD1 agrees at 7 bases. J was trimmed by 0 bases and V by 4 bases; bases with no gene match: 7. The germline V gene encodes CDR1 SGHNT and CDR2 YYREEE (reference sequence). This CDR3 comprises 16 residues. This CDR3 reads CASSGKGQSSGNTIYF. CDR3 nucleotides: TGTGCCAGCAGCGGAAAGGGACAGTCCTCTGGAAACACCATATATTTT.

V is TRBV6-4 and J is TRBJ1-1, with 8 bases identical to TRBD1. The CDR3 extends over 15 amino acids. Per the germline V gene, CDR1 is MRHNA and CDR2 is SNTAGT. J was trimmed by 1 base and V by 6 bases; bases with no gene match: 7. CDR3 protein: CASREDRAGNTEAFF. CDR3 in DNA: TGTGCCAGCAGGGAGGACAGGGCTGGGAACACTGAAGCTTTCTTT.

The V and J genes are TRBV9 and TRBJ1-5; 9 positions agree with TRBD1. Germline values: CDR1 SGDLS, CDR2 YYNGEE. V was pared by 3 bases and J by 5 bases, with 6 bases of the junction left unmatched. The length of the CDR3 is 15 residues. CDR3 bases: TGTGCCAGCAGCGCCGGGACAGGGAATTATCAGCCCCAGCATTTT. This encodes CASSAGTGNYQPQHF.

Turning to this clone: This same CDR3 is encoded by further DNA sequences in the sample. This chain connects TRBV5-1 to TRBJ1-1, with a possible D match to TRBD1 (5 bases). Germline V gene data show CDR1 as SGHRS and CDR2 as YFSETQ. V was clipped by 1 base and J by 4 bases, with 8 bases between them. The CDR3 runs 13 residues. The CDR3 spells CASSLTGGTEAFF. The CDR3 DNA reads as TGCGCCAGCAGCTTGACCGGGGGCACTGAAGCTTTCTTT.

The gene calls are TRBV4-1 and TRBJ2-3, with D uncertain. Germline values: CDR1 MGHRA, CDR2 YSYEKL. The CDR3 sequence is 17 residues long. V was cut by 3 bases and J by 1 base, with 17 bases left in between. The chain's CDR3 is CASSQRFPLLRTDTQYF. CDR3 DNA sequence: TGCGCCAGCAGCCAGCGATTCCCTCTTTTACGCACAGATACGCAGTATTTT.

CDR3 bases: TGTGCCAGCAGCTTAAACCAAATCGGTCCGGGACGGCGGGGCAATGAGCAGTTCTTC. Its protein is CASSLNQIGPGRRGNEQFF. The chain recombines TRBV7-9 with TRBJ2-1, with a weak D call TRBD2 (6 bases). Germline values: CDR1 SEHNR, CDR2 FQNEAQ (reference sequence). The CDR3 is 19 amino acids. The V and J ends lost 2 bases and 6 bases respectively, with 26 bases between them.

The rearrangement links TRBV20-1 to TRBJ2-5; D not certain. CDR3 length: 10 residues. From germline, CDR1 is DFQATT and CDR2 SNEGSKA (reference sequence). The V end was cut by 5 bases, the J end by 7 bases, with 8 bases between. This CDR3 is CSAEIGTQYF. The DNA for the CDR3 is TGCAGTGCTGAAATCGGGACCCAGTACTTC.